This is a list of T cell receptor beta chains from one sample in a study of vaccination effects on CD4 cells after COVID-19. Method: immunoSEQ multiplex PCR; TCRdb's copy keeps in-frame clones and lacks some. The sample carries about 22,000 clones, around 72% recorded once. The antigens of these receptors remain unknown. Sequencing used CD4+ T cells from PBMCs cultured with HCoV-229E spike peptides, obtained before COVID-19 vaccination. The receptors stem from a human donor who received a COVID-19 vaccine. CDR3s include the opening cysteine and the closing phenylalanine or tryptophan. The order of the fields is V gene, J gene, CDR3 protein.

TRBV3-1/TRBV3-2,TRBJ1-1,CASSPLAGMIEAFF
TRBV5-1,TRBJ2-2,CASSWGQINTGELFF
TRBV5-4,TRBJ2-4,CASSLTSGENIQYF
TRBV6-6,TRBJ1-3,CASSRRGSGNTIYF
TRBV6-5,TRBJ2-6,CASILTGANVLTF
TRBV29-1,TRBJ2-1,CSVEDRASGSQGEQFF
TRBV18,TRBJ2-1,CASSAGTLNNEQFF
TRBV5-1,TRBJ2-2,CASRPGQGASETGELFF
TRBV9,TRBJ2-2,CASSEETGTGGNVGELFF
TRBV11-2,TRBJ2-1,CASSSTPGLAIYNEQFF
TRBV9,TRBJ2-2,CASRGGVSTGELFF
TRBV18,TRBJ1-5,CASSPTDSNQPQHF
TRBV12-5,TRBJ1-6,CASGSDNSPLHF
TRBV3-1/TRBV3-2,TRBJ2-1,CASSQGLPGTVLGEQFF
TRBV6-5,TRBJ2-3,CASSSPGQLDTQYF
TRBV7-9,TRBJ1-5,CASSLGTGNQPQHF
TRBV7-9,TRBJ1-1,CASSLEAAEAFF
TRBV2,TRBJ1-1,CASKGQGAVNTEAFF
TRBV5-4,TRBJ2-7,CSSSFGRVGGNEQYF
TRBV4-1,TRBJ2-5,CASSTISRPSLAGGPQETQYF
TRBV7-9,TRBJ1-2,CASSGRGGYGYTF
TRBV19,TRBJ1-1,CASSIGENTEAFF
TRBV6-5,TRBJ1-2,CASSYSSDRGGYGYTF
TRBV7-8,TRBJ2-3,CASSFPGLAGVDTQYF
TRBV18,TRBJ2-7,CASSPPMTPDGEQYF
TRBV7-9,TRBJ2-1,CASSPRGGSQNEQFF
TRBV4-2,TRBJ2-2,CASSPGVVGSTGELFF
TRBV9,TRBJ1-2,CASSVDTNYGYTF
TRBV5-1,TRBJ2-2,CASSLQGLPNTGELFF
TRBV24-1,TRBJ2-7,CATSDEGDEQYF
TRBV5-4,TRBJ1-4,CASSLLGASEKLFF
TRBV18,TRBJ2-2,CASRQDTGELFF
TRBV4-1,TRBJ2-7,CASSGREEQYF
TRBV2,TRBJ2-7,CASSLPGQGDPGLAGSEYEQYF
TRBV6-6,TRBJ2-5,CASRNAGGGALETQYF
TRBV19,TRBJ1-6,CASSTGNYNSPLHF
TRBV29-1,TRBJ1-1,CSVTSDMNTEAFF
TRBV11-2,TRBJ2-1,CASRILQGSYNEQFF
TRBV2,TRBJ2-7,CASSGVSTYEQYF
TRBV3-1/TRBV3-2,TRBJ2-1,CASSPRLLAGGIDEQFF
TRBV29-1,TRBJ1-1,CSVGRVGGYTEAFF
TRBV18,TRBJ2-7,CASSPPSYEQYF